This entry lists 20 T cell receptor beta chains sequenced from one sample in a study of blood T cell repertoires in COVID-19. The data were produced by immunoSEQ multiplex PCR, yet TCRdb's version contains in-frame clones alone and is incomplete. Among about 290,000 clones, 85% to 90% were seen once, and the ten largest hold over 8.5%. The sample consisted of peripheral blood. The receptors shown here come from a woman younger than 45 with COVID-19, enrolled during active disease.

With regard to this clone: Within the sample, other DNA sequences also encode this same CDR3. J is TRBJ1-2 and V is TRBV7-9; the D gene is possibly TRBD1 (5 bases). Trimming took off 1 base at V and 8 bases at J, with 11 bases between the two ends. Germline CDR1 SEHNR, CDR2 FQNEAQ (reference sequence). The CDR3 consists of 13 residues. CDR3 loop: CASSLGQGGGYTF. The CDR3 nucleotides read TGTGCCAGCAGCTTAGGGCAGGGTGGCGGCTACACCTTC.

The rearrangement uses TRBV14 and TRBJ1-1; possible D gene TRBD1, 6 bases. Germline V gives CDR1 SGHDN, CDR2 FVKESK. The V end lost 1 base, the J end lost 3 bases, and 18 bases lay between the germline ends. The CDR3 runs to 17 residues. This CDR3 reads CASSQGGGLKWDTEAFF. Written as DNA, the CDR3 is TGTGCCAGCAGCCAAGGGGGGGGGCTCAAGTGGGACACTGAAGCTTTCTTT.

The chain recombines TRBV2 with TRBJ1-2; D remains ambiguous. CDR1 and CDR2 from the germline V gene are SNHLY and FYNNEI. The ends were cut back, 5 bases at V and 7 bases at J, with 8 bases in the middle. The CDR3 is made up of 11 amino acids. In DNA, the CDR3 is TGTGCCAGCAGTTATAGCAGTGGCTACACCTTC. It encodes CASSYSSGYTF. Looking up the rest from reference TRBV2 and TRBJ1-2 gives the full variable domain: EPEVTQTPSHQVTQMGQEVILRCVPISNHLYFYWYRQILGQKVEFLVSFYNNEISEKSEIFDDQFSVERPDGSNFTLKIRSTKLEDSAMYFCASSYSSGYTFGSGTRLTVV.

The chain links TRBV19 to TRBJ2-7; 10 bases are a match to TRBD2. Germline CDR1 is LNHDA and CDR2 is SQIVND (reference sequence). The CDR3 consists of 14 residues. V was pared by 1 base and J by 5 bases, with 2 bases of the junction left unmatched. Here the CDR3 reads CASSIASGGHEQYF. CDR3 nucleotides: TGTGCCAGTAGTATAGCTAGCGGGGGCCACGAGCAGTACTTC.

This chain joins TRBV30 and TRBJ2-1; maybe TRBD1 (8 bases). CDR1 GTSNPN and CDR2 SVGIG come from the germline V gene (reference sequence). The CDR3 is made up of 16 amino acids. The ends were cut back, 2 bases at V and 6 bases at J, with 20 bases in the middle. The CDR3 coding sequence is TGTGCCTGGAGTACCGGGGGGCAGGGGGCCCTCAATGAGCAGTTCTTC. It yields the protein CAWSTGGQGALNEQFF.

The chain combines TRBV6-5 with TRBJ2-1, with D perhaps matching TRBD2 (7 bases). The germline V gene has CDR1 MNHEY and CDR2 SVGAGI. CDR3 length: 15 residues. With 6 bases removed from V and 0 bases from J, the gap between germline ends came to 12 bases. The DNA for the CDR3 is TGTGCCAGCAGATCCGGGGGGCTCTCCTACAATGAGCAGTTCTTC. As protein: CASRSGGLSYNEQFF.

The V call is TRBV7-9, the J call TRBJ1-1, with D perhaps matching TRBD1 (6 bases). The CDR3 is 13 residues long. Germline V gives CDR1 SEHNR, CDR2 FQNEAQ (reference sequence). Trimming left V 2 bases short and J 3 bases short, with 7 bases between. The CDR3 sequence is CASSLTGYTEAFF. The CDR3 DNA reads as TGTGCCAGCAGCTTAACAGGGTACACTGAAGCTTTCTTT.

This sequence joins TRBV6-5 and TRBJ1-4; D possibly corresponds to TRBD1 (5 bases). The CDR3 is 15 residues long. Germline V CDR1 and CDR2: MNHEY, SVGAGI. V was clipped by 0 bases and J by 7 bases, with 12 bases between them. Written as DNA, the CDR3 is TGTGCCAGCAGTTACTCCCAGGGTACGCGTGAAAAACTGTTTTTT. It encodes CASSYSQGTREKLFF.

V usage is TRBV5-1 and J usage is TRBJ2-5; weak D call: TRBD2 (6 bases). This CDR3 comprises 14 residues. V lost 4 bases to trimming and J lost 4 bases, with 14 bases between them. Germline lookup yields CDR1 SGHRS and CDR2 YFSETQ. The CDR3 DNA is TGCGCCAGCAGCGGAGGGGCGCAAGGAGAGACCCAGTACTTC. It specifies CASSGGAQGETQYF.

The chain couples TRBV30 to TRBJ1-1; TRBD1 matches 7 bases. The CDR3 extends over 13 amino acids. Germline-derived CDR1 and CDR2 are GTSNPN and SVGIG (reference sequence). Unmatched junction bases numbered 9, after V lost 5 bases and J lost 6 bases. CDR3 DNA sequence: TGTGCCTGGTTGGGGACAGCGGAACCTGAAGCTTTCTTT. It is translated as CAWLGTAEPEAFF.

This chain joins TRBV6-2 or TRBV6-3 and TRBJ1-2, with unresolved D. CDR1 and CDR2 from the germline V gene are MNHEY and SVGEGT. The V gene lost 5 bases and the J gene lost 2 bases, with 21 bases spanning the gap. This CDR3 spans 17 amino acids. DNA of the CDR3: TGTGCCAGCAGTCCGACCCTCCAACTAACAAGAAACTATGGCTACACCTTC. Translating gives CASSPTLQLTRNYGYTF.

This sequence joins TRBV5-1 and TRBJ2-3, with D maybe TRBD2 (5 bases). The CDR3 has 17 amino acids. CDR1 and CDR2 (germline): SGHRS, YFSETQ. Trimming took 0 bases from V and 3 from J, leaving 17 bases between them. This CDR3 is CASSLARETRGTDTQYF. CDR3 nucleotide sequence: TGCGCCAGCAGCTTGGCGAGGGAGACCCGAGGTACAGATACGCAGTATTTT.

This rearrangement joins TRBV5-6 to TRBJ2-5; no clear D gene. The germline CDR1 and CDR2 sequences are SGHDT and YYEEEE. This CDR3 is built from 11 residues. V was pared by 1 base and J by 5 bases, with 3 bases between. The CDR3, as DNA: TGTGCCAGCAGCTTGTATGAGACCCAGTACTTC. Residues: CASSLYETQYF.

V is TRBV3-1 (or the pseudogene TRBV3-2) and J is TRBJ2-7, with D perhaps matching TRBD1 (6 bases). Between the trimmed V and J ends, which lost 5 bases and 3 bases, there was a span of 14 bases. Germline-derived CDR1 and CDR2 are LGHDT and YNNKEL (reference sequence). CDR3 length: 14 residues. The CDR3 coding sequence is TGTGCCAGCAGCTCCCAGGGGATGTTCTACGAGCAGTACTTC. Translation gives CASSSQGMFYEQYF.

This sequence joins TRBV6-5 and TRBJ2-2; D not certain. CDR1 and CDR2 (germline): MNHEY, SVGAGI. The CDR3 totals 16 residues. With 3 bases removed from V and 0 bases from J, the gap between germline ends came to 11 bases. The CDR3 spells CASSYGVTPNTGELFF. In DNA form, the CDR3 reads TGTGCCAGCAGTTATGGTGTGACTCCGAACACCGGGGAGCTGTTTTTT.

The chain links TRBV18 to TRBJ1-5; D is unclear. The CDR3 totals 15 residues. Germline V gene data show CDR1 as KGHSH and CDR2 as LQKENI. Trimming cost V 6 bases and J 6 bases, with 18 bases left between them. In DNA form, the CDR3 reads TGTGCCAGCTCGCTAGGACTTTCGGTCGTTCAGCCCCAGCATTTT. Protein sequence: CASSLGLSVVQPQHF.

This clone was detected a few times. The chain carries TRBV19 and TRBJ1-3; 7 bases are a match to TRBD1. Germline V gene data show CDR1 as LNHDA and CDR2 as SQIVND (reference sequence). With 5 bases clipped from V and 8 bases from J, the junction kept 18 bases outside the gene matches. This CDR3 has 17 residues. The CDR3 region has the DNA TGTGCCAGTAGTCCGCCGTTTGGAGGGGGCTTGGGGGACACCATATATTTT. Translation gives CASSPPFGGGLGDTIYF.

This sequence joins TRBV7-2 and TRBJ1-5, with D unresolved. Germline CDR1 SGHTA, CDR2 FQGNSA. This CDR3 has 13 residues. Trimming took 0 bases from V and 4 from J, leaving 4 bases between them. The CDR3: CASSLATNQPQHF. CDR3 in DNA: TGTGCCAGCAGCTTAGCTACAAATCAGCCCCAGCATTTT.

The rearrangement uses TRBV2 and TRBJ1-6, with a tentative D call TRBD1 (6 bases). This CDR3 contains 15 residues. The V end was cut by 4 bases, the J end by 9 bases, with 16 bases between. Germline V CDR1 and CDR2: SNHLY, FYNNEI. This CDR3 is CASSGNTGKGSPLHF. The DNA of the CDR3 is TGTGCCAGCAGTGGGAATACAGGGAAAGGTTCACCCCTCCACTTT.

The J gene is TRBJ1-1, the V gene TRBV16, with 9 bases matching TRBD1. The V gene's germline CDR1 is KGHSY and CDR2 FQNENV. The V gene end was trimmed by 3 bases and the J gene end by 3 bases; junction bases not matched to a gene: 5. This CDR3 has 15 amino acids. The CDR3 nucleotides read TGTGCCAGCAGCCACAAGGGACAGGGAGACACTGAAGCTTTCTTT. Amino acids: CASSHKGQGDTEAFF.